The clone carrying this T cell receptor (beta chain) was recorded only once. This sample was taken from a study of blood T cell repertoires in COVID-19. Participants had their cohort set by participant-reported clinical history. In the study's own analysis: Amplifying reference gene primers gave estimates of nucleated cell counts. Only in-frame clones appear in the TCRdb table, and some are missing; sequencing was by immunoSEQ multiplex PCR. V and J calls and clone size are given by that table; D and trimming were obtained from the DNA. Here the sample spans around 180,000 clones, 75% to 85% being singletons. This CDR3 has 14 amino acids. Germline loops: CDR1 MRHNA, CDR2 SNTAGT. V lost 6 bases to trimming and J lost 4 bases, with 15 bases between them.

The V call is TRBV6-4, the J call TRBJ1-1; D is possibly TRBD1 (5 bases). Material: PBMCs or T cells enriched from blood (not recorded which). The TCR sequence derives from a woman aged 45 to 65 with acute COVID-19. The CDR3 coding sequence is TGTGCCAGCAGATGGGACTCAGGGAGCACTGAAGCTTTCTTT. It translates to CASRWDSGSTEAFF.